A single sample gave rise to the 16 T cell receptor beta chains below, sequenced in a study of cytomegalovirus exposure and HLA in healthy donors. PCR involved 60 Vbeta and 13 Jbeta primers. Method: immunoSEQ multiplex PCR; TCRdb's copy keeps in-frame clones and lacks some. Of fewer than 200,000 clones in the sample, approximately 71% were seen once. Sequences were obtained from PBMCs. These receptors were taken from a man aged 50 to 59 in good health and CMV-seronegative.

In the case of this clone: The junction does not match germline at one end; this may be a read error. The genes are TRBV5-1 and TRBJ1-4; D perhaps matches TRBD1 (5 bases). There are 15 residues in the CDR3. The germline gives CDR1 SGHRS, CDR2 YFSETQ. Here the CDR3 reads CASSFSTGGGEKLFF. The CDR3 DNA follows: TGCGCCAGCAGCTTCTCCACGGGGGGGGGAGAAAAGCTGTTTTTT. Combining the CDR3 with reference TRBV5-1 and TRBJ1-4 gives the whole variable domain KAGVTQTPRYLIKTRGQQVTLSCSPISGHRSVSWYQQTPGQGLQFLFEYFSETQRNKGNFPGRFSGRQFSNSRSEMNVSTLELGDSALYLCASSFSTGGGEKLFFGSGTQLSVL.

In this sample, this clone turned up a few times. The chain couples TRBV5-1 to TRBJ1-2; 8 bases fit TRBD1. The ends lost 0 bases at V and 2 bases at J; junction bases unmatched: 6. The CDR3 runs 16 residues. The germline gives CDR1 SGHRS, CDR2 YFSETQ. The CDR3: CASSLGGTGNNYGYTF. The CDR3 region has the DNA TGCGCCAGCAGCTTGGGGGGGACAGGTAACAACTATGGCTACACCTTC.

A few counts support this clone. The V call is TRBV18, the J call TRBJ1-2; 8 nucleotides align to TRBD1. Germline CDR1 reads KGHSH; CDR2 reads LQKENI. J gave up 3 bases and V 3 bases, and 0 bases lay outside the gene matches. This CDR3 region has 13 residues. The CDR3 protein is CASSPDRDYGYTF. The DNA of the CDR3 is TGTGCCAGCTCACCGGACAGGGACTATGGCTACACCTTC. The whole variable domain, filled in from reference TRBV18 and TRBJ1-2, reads NAGVMQNPRHLVRRRGQEARLRCSPMKGHSHVYWYRQLPEEGLKFMVYLQKENIIDESGMPKERFSAEFPKEGPSILRIQQVVRGDSAAYFCASSPDRDYGYTFGSGTRLTVV.

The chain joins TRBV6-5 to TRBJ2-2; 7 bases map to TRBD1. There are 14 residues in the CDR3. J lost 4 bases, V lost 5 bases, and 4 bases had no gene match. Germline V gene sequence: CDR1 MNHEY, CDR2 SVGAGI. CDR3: CASSTGDLTGELFF. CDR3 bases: TGTGCCAGCAGTACAGGGGACCTCACCGGGGAGCTGTTTTTT.

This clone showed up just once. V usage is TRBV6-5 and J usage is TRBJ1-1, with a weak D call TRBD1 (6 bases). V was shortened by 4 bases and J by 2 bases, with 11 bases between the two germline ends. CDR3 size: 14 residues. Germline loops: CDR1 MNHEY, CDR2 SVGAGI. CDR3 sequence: CASSLGTPNTEAFF. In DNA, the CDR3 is TGTGCCAGCAGTTTGGGGACACCTAACACTGAAGCTTTCTTT.

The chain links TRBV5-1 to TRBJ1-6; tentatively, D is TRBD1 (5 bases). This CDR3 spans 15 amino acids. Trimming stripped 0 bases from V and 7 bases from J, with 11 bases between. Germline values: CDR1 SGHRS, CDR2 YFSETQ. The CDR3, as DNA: TGCGCCAGCAGCTTGGCTCAGGGCGAAAATTCACCCCTCCACTTT. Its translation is CASSLAQGENSPLHF.

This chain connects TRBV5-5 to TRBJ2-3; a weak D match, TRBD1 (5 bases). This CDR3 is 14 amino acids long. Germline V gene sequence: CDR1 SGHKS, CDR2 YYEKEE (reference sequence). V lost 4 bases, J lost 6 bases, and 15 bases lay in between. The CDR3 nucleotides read TGTGCCAGCAGCCTATTAACAGGAACCGATACGCAGTATTTT. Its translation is CASSLLTGTDTQYF.

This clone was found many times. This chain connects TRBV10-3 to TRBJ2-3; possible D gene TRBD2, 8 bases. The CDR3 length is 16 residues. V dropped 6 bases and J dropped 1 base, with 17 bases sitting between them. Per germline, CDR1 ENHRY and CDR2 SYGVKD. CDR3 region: CAISPGRGQGTDTQYF. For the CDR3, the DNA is TGTGCCATCAGCCCCGGGAGGGGGCAAGGCACAGATACGCAGTATTTT.

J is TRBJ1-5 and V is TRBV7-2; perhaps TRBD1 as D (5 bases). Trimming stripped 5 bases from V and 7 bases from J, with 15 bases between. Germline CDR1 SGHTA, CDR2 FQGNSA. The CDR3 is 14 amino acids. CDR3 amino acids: CASSPGGEGQPQHF. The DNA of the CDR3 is TGTGCCAGCAGCCCCGGAGGGGAGGGACAGCCCCAGCATTTT. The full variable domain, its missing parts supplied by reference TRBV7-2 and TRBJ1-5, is GAGVSQSPSNKVTEKGKDVELRCDPISGHTALYWYRQSLGQGLEFLIYFQGNSAPDKSGLPSDRFSAERTGGSVSTLTIQRTQQEDSAVYLCASSPGGEGQPQHFGDGTRLSIL.

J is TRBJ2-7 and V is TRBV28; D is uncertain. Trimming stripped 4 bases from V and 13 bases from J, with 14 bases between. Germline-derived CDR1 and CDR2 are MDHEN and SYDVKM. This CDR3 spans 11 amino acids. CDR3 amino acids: CASSSPGGRYF. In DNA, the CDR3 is TGTGCCAGCAGTTCTCCCGGCGGTCGCTACTTC. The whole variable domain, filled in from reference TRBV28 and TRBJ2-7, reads DVKVTQSSRYLVKRTGEKVFLECVQDMDHENMFWYRQDPGLGLRLIYFSYDVKMKEKGDIPEGYSVSREKKERFSLILESASTNQTSMYLCASSSPGGRYFGPGTRLTVT.

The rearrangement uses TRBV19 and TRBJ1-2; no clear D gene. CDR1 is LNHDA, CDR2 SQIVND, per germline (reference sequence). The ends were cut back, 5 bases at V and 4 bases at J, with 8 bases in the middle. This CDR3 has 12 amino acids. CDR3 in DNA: TGTGCCAGTAGTGAGGGTTTCTATGGCTACACCTTC. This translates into CASSEGFYGYTF. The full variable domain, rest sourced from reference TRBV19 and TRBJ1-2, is DGGITQSPKYLFRKEGQNVTLSCEQNLNHDAMYWYRQDPGQGLRLIYYSQIVNDFQKGDIAEGYSVSREKKESFPLTVTSAQKNPTAFYLCASSEGFYGYTFGSGTRLTVV.

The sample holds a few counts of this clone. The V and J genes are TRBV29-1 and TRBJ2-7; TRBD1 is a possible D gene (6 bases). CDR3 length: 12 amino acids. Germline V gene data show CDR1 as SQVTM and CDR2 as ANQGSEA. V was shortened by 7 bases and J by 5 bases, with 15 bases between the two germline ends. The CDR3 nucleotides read TGCAGCGGCGGACAGTTACCAAACGAGCAGTACTTC. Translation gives CSGGQLPNEQYF.

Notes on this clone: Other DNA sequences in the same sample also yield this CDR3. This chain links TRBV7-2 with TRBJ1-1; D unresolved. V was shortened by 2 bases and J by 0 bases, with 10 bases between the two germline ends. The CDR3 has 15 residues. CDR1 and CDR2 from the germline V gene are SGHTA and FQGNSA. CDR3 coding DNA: TGTGCCAGCAGCTTAATAACTACTATGAACACTGAAGCTTTCTTT. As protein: CASSLITTMNTEAFF.

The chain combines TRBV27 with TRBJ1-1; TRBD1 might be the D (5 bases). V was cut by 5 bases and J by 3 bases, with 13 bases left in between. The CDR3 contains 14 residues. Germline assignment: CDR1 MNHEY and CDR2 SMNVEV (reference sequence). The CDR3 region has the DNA TGTGCCAGCAGTCTTTCAGGGATTTACACTGAAGCTTTCTTT. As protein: CASSLSGIYTEAFF.

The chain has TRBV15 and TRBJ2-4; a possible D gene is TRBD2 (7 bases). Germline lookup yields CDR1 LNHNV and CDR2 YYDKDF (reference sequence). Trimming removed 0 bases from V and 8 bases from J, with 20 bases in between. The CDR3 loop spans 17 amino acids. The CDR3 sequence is CATSRDLGGGGGDIQYF. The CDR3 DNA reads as TGTGCCACCAGCAGAGATCTTGGGGGAGGGGGAGGGGACATTCAGTACTTC.

The CDR3 loop is CASRSTGGKNEQFF. The CDR3, as DNA: TGTGCCAGCAGGTCCACAGGGGGCAAGAATGAGCAGTTCTTC. The chain has TRBV7-3 and TRBJ2-1, with 9 bases fitting TRBD1. Germline V gene lookup returns CDR1 SGHTA and CDR2 FQGTGA. This CDR3 contains 14 residues. Germline trimming cut 6 bases from V and 7 bases from J; bases unmatched to any gene: 7.